Following are 5 T cell receptor beta chains from one sample sequenced in a study of CD8 T cells in Susac syndrome. RNA, at 0.5 to 1 ug, was reverse transcribed with random hexamers. TCRdb passed the immunoSEQ multiplex PCR reads through MiXCR, listing each CDR3 protein once. The sample comprises some 99,000 distinct CDR3 sequences, 95% to 98% of which are singletons, and roughly 0.096% rests with the top ten. The source material was CD4+ T cells from PBMCs. These TCRs come from a human donor in good health.

The gene calls are TRBV9 and TRBJ2-7, with 9 bases that match TRBD1. This CDR3 contains 16 residues. With V trimmed by 0 bases and J by 5 bases, 9 bases remained unmatched. Germline CDR1 SGDLS, CDR2 YYNGEE. CDR3 bases: TGTGCCAGCAGCGTAGGGACGCGACAGGGGGGAGACGAGCAGTACTTC. The encoded protein is CASSVGTRQGGDEQYF.

V is TRBV3-1 and J is TRBJ2-2; D ambiguous. Germline values: CDR1 LGHDT, CDR2 YNNKEL (reference sequence). V lost 4 bases and J lost 3, with 9 bases in between. The CDR3 consists of 14 residues. As DNA, the CDR3 is TGTGCCAGCAGCCGAAAAGCCCACACCGGGGAGCTGTTTTTT. Encoded protein: CASSRKAHTGELFF. Drawing the rest from reference TRBV3-1 and TRBJ2-2, the complete variable domain is DTAVSQTPKYLVTQMGNDKSIKCEQNLGHDTMYWYKQDSKKFLKIMFSYNNKELIINETVPNRFSPKSPDKAHLNLHINSLELGDSAVYFCASSRKAHTGELFFGEGSRLTVL.

The gene calls are TRBV23-1 and TRBJ1-2; D unresolved. TRBV23-1 is given ORF status, its function remaining uncertain. The length of the CDR3 is 12 residues. The germline V and J ends were trimmed by 3 bases and 2 bases, with 4 bases remaining between them. The CDR3 DNA reads as TGCGCCAGCAGTCAGTGGAACTATGGCTACACCTTC. It codes for CASSQWNYGYTF.

The chain employs TRBV6-5 and TRBJ2-4; tentative D call: TRBD2 (5 bases). Germline assignment: CDR1 MNHEY and CDR2 SVGAGI. This CDR3 spans 18 amino acids. V was cut by 4 bases and J by 3 bases, with 22 bases left in between. The CDR3 sequence is CASSSLREGFLVKNIQYF. In DNA form, the CDR3 reads TGTGCCAGCAGTTCCCTCCGTGAGGGATTCTTGGTCAAAAACATTCAGTACTTC.

J is TRBJ1-1 and V is TRBV28; no reliable D call. The CDR3 is made up of 13 amino acids. Trimming shortened V by 2 bases and J by 6 bases, and 10 bases separated the two germline ends. Germline V CDR1 and CDR2: MDHEN, SYDVKM. CDR3 loop: CASSLVAYAEAFF. CDR3 coding DNA: TGTGCCAGCAGTTTAGTGGCGTACGCTGAAGCTTTCTTT.